Below, 2 T cell receptor beta chains from the same sample are listed, as sequenced in a study of cytomegalovirus exposure and HLA in healthy donors. The PCR had 60 Vbeta and 13 Jbeta primers. Assay used: immunoSEQ multiplex PCR; TCRdb lists only in-frame clones, some missing. The sample has roughly 100,000 clones; about 79% are singletons. The specimen was PBMCs. These receptors originate from a male donor in good health and CMV-seropositive.

The chain recombines TRBV6-1 with TRBJ1-6, with D uncertain. This CDR3 is 15 amino acids long. V lost 1 base to trimming and J lost 7 bases, with 11 bases between them. Germline CDR1 and CDR2: MNHNS and SASEGT. CDR3 protein: CASSEGGGPNSPLHF. The CDR3 DNA sequence: TGTGCCAGCAGTGAAGGCGGAGGCCCGAATTCACCCCTCCACTTT.

The DNA of the CDR3 is TGTGCCAGCTCACCTGGTCCGGTTGGTGAAGCTTTCTTT. Protein product: CASSPGPVGEAFF. V and J are TRBV18 and TRBJ1-1; D not resolved. The V gene's germline CDR1 is KGHSH and CDR2 LQKENI. This CDR3 comprises 13 residues. V dropped 3 bases and J dropped 7 bases, with 12 bases sitting between them.